This T cell receptor beta chain was captured by sequencing in a study of cytomegalovirus exposure and HLA in healthy donors. A word on this clone: Its target is unknown.

The germline V gene encodes CDR1 SGDLS and CDR2 YYNGEE. The trim removed 0 bases at V and 5 bases at J, leaving 4 bases unmatched. The CDR3 length is 15 residues. General study findings and limits: In vitro work confirmed that a few CMV-associated chains recognize CMV antigens.

60 Vbeta and 13 Jbeta primers were used in PCR. Method: immunoSEQ multiplex PCR; TCRdb's copy keeps in-frame clones and lacks some. The table includes over 70,000 clones, 60% to 80% detected once. This receptor was taken from a woman in her fifties or sixties in good health and CMV-seropositive. The material sequenced was PBMCs. The V gene is TRBV9, the J gene TRBJ1-5, with 8 bases aligning to TRBD1. CDR3 sequence (DNA): TGTGCCAGCAGCGTAGCGCCAGGGGGCGATCAGCCCCAGCATTTT. It yields the protein CASSVAPGGDQPQHF.